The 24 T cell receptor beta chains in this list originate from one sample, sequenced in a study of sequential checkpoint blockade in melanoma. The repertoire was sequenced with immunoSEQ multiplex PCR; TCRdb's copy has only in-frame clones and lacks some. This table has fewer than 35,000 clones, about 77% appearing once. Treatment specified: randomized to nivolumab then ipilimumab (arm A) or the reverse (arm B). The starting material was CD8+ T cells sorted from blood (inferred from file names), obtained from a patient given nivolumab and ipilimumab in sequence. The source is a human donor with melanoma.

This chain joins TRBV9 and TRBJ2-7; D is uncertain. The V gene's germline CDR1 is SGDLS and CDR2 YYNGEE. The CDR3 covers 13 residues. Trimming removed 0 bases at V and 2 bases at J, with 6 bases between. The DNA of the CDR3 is TGTGCCAGCAGCGTAGGGCCCCCCTACGAGCAGTACTTC. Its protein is CASSVGPPYEQYF.

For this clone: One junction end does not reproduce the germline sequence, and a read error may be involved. For the CDR3, the DNA is TGTGCCAGCAGGTTGGACAGCTCCTACGAGCAGTACTTC. It codes for CASRLDSSYEQYF. This chain connects TRBV5-5 to TRBJ2-7; a weak D match, TRBD1 (6 bases). CDR1 and CDR2 (germline): SGHKS, YYEKEE (reference sequence). The CDR3 is made up of 13 amino acids.

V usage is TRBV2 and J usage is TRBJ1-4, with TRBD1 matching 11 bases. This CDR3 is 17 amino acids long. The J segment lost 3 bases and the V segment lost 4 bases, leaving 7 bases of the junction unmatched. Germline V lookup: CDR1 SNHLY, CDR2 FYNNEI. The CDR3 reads CASSVPDRGHPNEKLFF. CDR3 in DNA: TGTGCCAGCAGTGTCCCGGACAGGGGGCATCCTAATGAAAAACTGTTTTTT.

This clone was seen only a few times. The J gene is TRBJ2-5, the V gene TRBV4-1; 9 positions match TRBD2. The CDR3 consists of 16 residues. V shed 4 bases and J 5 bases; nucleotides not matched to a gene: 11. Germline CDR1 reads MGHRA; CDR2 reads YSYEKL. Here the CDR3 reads CASSPIKGTSTETQYF. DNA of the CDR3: TGCGCCAGCAGCCCTATTAAGGGGACTAGCACGGAGACCCAGTACTTC.

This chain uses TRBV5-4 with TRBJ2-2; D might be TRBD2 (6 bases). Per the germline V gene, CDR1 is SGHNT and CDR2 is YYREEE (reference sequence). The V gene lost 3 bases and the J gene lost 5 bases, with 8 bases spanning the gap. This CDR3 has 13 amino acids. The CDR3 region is CASSSEGTGELFF. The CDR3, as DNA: TGTGCCAGCAGCTCGGAGGGTACCGGGGAGCTGTTTTTT. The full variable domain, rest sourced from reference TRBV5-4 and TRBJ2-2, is ETGVTQSPTHLIKTRGQQVTLRCSSQSGHNTVSWYQQALGQGPQFIFQYYREEENGRGNFPPRFSGLQFPNYSSELNVNALELDDSALYLCASSSEGTGELFFGEGSRLTVL.

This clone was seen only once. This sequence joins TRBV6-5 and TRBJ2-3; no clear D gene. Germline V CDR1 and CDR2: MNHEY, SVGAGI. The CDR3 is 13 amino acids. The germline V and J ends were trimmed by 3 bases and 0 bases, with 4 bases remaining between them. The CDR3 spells CASSYLSTDTQYF. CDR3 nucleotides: TGTGCCAGCAGTTATCTCAGCACAGATACGCAGTATTTT.

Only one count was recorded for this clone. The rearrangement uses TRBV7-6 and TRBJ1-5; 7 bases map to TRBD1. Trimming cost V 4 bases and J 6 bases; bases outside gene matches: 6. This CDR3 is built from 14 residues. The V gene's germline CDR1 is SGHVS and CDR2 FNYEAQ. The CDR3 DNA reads TGTGCCAGCAGCTCTGACAGGGACGGTCAGCCCCAGCATTTT. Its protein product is CASSSDRDGQPQHF.

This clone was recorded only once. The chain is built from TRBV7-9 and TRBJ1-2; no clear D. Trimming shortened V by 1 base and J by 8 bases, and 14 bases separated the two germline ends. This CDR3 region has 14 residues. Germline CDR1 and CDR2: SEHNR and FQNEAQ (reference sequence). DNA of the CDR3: TGTGCCAGCAGCTTAGGGGAGGCTTTCTTCGGCTACACCTTC. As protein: CASSLGEAFFGYTF.

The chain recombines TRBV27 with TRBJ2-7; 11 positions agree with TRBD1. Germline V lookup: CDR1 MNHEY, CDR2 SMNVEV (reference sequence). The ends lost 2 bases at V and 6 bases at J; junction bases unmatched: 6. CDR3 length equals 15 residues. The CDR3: CASSLGGQGVGEQYF. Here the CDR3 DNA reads TGTGCCAGCAGTTTAGGGGGACAGGGGGTGGGCGAGCAGTACTTC.

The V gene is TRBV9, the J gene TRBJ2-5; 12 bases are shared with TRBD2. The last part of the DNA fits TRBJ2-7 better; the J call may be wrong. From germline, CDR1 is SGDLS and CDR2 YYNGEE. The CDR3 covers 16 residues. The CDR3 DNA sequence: TGTGCCAGCAGCGTAGCTATGACTAGCGGGAGATTCGAGCAGTACTTC. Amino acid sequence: CASSVAMTSGRFEQYF.

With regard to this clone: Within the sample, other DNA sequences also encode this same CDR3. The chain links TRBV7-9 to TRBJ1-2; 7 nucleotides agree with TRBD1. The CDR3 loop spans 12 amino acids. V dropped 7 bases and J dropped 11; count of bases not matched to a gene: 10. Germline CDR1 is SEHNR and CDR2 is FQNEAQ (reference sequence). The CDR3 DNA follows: TGTGCCAGCACAGCCGGACAGGCCCATTACACCTTC. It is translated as CASTAGQAHYTF.

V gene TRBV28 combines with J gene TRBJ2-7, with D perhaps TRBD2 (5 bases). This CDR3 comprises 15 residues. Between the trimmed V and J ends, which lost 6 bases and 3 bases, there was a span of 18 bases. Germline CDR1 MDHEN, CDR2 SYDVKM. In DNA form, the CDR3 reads TGTGCCAGCAGCTTGGGAATGGCAGGAGGCTACGAGCAGTACTTC. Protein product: CASSLGMAGGYEQYF.

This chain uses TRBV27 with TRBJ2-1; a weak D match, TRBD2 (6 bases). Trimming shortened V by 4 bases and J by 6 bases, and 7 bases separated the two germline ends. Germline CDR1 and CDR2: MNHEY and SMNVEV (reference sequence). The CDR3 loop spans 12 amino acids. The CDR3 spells CASSWDFNEQFF. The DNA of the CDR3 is TGTGCCAGCAGTTGGGACTTCAATGAGCAGTTCTTC.

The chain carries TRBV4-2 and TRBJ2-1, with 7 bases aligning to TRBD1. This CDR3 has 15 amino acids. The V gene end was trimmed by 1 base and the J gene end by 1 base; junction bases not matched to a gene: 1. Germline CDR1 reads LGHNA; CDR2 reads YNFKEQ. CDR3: CASSQGQGSYNEQFF. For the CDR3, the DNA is TGTGCCAGCAGCCAAGGACAGGGATCCTACAATGAGCAGTTCTTC.

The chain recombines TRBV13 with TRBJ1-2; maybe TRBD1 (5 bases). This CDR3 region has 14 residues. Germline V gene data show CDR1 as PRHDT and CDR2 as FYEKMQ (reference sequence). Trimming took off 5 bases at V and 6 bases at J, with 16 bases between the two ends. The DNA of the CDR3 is TGTGCCAGCAGCGCCCCGACAGAGCAGGATGGCTACACCTTC. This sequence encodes CASSAPTEQDGYTF.

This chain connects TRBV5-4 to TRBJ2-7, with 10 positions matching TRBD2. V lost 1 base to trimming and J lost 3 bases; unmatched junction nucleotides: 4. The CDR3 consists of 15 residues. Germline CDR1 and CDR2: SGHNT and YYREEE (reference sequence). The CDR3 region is CASSLSSGGGYEQYF. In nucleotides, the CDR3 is TGTGCCAGCAGCTTGTCTAGCGGGGGAGGCTACGAGCAGTACTTC. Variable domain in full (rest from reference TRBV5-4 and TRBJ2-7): ETGVTQSPTHLIKTRGQQVTLRCSSQSGHNTVSWYQQALGQGPQFIFQYYREEENGRGNFPPRFSGLQFPNYSSELNVNALELDDSALYLCASSLSSGGGYEQYFGPGTRLTVT.

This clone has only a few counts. CDR3 nucleotides: TGTGCCAGCAGCTCCACCGGGACATGGGGAGAGACCCAGTACTTC. It codes for CASSSTGTWGETQYF. The J gene is TRBJ2-5, the V gene TRBV7-2, with D possibly matching TRBD1 (6 bases). The CDR3 length is 15 residues. Germline CDR1 is SGHTA and CDR2 is FQGNSA. V lost 4 bases and J lost 4, with 16 bases in between.

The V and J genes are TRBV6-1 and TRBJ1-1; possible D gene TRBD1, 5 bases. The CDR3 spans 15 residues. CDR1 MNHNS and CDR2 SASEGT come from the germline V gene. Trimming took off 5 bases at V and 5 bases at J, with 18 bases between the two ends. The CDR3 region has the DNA TGTGCCAGCAGTCTGGGGCCCCGGACGTATACTGAAGCTTTCTTT. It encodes CASSLGPRTYTEAFF.

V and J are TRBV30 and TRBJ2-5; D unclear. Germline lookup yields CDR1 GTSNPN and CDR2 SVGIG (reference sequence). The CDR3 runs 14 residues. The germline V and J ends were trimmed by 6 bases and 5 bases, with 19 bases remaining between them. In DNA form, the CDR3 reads TGTGCCTGTGCCTGCACTATCGATAGGGAGACCCAGTACTTC. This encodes CACACTIDRETQYF.

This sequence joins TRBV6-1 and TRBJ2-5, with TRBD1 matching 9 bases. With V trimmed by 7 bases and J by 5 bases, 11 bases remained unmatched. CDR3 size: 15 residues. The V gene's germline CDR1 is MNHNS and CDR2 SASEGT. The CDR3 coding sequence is TGTGCCAGCACTCTAGGGACAGGGCTTGATGAGACCCAGTACTTC. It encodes CASTLGTGLDETQYF.

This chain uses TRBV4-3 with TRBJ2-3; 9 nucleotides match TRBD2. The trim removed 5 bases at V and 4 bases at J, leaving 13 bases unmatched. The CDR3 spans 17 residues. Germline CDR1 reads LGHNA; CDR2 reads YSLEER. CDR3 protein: CASSTSGSGGLADTQYF. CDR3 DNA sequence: TGCGCCAGCAGCACCTCGGGTAGCGGGGGACTAGCAGATACGCAGTATTTT.

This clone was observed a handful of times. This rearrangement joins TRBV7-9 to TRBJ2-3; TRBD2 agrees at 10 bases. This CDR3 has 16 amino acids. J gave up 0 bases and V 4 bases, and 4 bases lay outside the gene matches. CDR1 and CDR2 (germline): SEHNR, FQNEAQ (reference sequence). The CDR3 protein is CASSSLAGASTDTQYF. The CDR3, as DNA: TGTGCCAGCAGCTCGCTAGCGGGGGCTAGCACAGATACGCAGTATTTT.

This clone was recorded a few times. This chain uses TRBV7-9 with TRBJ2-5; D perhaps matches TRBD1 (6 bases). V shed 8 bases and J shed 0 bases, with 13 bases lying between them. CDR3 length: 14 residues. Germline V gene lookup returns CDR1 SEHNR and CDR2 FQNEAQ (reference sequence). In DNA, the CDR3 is TGTGCCAGCGGCCCCCAGGGGTACCAAGAGACCCAGTACTTC. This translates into CASGPQGYQETQYF. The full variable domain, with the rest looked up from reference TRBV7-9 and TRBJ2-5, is DTGVSQNPRHKITKRGQNVTFRCDPISEHNRLYWYRQTLGQGPEFLTYFQNEAQLEKSRLLSDRFSAERPKGSFSTLEIQRTEQGDSAMYLCASGPQGYQETQYFGPGTRLLVL.

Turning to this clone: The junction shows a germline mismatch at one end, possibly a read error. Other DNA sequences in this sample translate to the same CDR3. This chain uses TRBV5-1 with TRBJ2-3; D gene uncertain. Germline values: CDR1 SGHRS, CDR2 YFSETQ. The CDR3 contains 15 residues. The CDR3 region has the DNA TGCGCTAGCAGCTTGAAAGCGAGAGCCGCAGATACGCAGTATTTT. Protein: CASSLKARAADTQYF. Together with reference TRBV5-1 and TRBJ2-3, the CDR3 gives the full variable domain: KAGVTQTPRYLIKTRGQQVTLSCSPISGHRSVSWYQQTPGQGLQFLFEYFSETQRNKGNFPGRFSGRQFSNSRSEMNVSTLELGDSALYLCASSLKARAADTQYFGPGTRLTVL.